Sequencing of this T cell receptor beta chain was carried out in a study of cytomegalovirus exposure and HLA in healthy donors. Overall study: Among the 398 genotyped donors, 81% were placed in the Caucasian-associated ancestry cluster.

About this clone: Its target is unknown.

Donors in the study were healthy people who gave bone marrow. Findings and limits, study-wide: A later analysis showed HLA-associated TCR beta chains outstripping equally common others in clonal expansion.

PCR primers comprised 60 Vbeta and 13 Jbeta primers. This table comes from immunoSEQ multiplex PCR, and its TCRdb copy is limited to in-frame clones, with some not included. The sample lists around 210,000 clones; just under 80% were seen once. Germline-derived CDR1 and CDR2 are SQVTM and ANQGSEA. The CDR3 consists of 14 residues. J gave up 9 bases and V 7 bases, and 11 bases lay outside the gene matches. The chain uses TRBV29-1 and TRBJ2-1; TRBD2 matches 11 bases. This receptor was identified in a boy aged 5 to 17 in good health and CMV-seronegative. The sample was PBMCs. CDR3 sequence reads: CSAGPTGTSGEQFF. The CDR3 nucleotides read TGCAGCGCTGGCCCAACCGGGACTAGCGGTGAGCAGTTCTTC.